This passage covers 2 T cell receptor beta chains from one sample sequenced in a study of response to subunit inactivated influenza vaccine (dated by TCRdb to 2016 to 2019). Library preparation used RT-PCR. Sequencing instrument: Illumina HiSeq 2500. Starting from the raw public reads, TCRdb applied fastp trimming at Q25, assembled clones with MiXCR and retained in-frame beta chains. Records with the same CDR3 protein are collapsed into one entry carrying the most frequent genes and DNA. Within this sample are around 850,000 distinct CDR3 sequences, with around 18% of them counted one time only. The ten largest clones take up 11% of the sample. Material: PBMCs from blood, obtained less than 6 days after vaccination. Receptor source: a man aged 45 to 65 who received an inactivated influenza vaccine. Donor details come from another sample of the same person, matched by shared clones.

This clonotype was seen a handful of times. CDR3 protein: CASSLGWRAKNIQYF. In DNA, the CDR3 is TGTGCCAGTAGTTTGGGGTGGCGGGCCAAAAACATTCAGTACTTC. J is TRBJ2-4 and V is TRBV19, with no clear D. CDR3 length: 15 residues. The V gene lost 5 bases and the J gene lost 1 base, with 12 bases spanning the gap. Germline CDR1 and CDR2: LNHDA and SQIVND (reference sequence).

This clonotype was seen ten or more times. This chain joins TRBV9 and TRBJ2-6; a weak D match, TRBD1 (5 bases). V was shortened by 3 bases and J by 0 bases, with 13 bases between the two germline ends. The CDR3 spans 17 residues. CDR1 is SGDLS, CDR2 YYNGEE, per germline. The CDR3, as DNA: TGTGCCAGCAGCGCCCATGACAGCCACTCTGGGGCCAACGTCCTGACTTTC. This encodes CASSAHDSHSGANVLTF.